One and the same sample provided the 28 T cell receptor beta chains below, sequenced in a study of multiple sclerosis patients with progressive multifocal leukoencephalopathy. Time point meaning: before natalizumab initiation. Assay used: immunoSEQ multiplex PCR; TCRdb lists only in-frame clones, some missing. The sample has about 30,000 clones; 80% to 95% are singletons. Sequences were obtained from PBMCs. The receptors come from a man younger than 40 with multiple sclerosis.

The CDR3 region is CASSPQSGTSPFF. The CDR3 region has the DNA TGTGCCAGCAGCCCCCAATCCGGGACTAGCCCGTTCTTC. The rearrangement uses TRBV6-5 and TRBJ2-1, with 9 positions matching TRBD2. The CDR3 length is 13 residues. The germline gives CDR1 MNHEY, CDR2 SVGAGI. With 6 bases clipped from V and 15 bases from J, the junction kept 12 bases outside the gene matches.

The V call is TRBV18, the J call TRBJ1-1; 9 bases map to TRBD1. This CDR3 region has 11 residues. Looked up from germline, CDR1 is KGHSH and CDR2 is LQKENI. The J segment lost 11 bases and the V segment lost 6 bases, leaving 4 bases of the junction unmatched. The CDR3 nucleotides read TGTGCCAGCTCTCCCGACAGGGGGGCTTTCTTT. This translates into CASSPDRGAFF. Filled out from reference TRBV18 and TRBJ1-1, the complete variable domain reads NAGVMQNPRHLVRRRGQEARLRCSPMKGHSHVYWYRQLPEEGLKFMVYLQKENIIDESGMPKERFSAEFPKEGPSILRIQQVVRGDSAAYFCASSPDRGAFFGQGTRLTVV.

The chain combines TRBV7-2 with TRBJ1-6; D ambiguous. Germline V CDR1 and CDR2: SGHTA, FQGNSA. The V gene lost 1 base and the J gene lost 10 bases, with 2 bases spanning the gap. The CDR3 covers 11 residues. CDR3 protein: CASSLGSPLHF. The CDR3 nucleotides are TGTGCCAGCAGCTTAGGCTCACCCCTCCACTTT. Looking up the rest from reference TRBV7-2 and TRBJ1-6 gives the full variable domain: GAGVSQSPSNKVTEKGKDVELRCDPISGHTALYWYRQSLGQGLEFLIYFQGNSAPDKSGLPSDRFSAERTGGSVSTLTIQRTQQEDSAVYLCASSLGSPLHFGNGTRLTVT.

This clone appeared a few times. The rearrangement uses TRBV18 and TRBJ1-1, with D perhaps TRBD1 (5 bases). The CDR3 has 12 residues. Germline CDR1 reads KGHSH; CDR2 reads LQKENI. The V and J ends lost 6 bases and 8 bases respectively, with 13 bases between them. The CDR3 nucleotides read TGTGCCAGCTCGCAAGGGGACCGAGAAGCTTTCTTT. This sequence encodes CASSQGDREAFF.

The chain recombines TRBV21-1 with TRBJ2-5. TRBV21-1 corresponds to a pseudogene. This CDR3 is 13 amino acids long. This chain's CDR3 is CASSKGVQETQYF. The CDR3 region has the DNA TGTGCCAGCAGCAAGGGGGTCCAAGAGACCCAGTACTTC.

The chain employs TRBV9 and TRBJ2-3; 10 positions agree with TRBD2. V lost 4 bases to trimming and J lost 6 bases; unmatched junction nucleotides: 8. The germline V gene has CDR1 SGDLS and CDR2 YYNGEE. The length of the CDR3 is 15 residues. This CDR3 reads CASSLSSGRLDTQYF. The CDR3, as DNA: TGTGCCAGCAGCCTGTCTAGCGGGAGATTGGATACGCAGTATTTT. The full variable domain, in which reference TRBV9 and TRBJ2-3 provide the parts outside the CDR3, is DSGVTQTPKHLITATGQRVTLRCSPRSGDLSVYWYQQSLDQGLQFLIQYYNGEERAKGNILERFSAQQFPDLHSELNLSSLELGDSALYFCASSLSSGRLDTQYFGPGTRLTVL.

V is TRBV5-6 and J is TRBJ1-1, with D uncertain. Trimming shortened V by 0 bases and J by 10 bases, and 13 bases separated the two germline ends. There are 13 residues in the CDR3. Germline V gene lookup returns CDR1 SGHDT and CDR2 YYEEEE. The CDR3 bases are TGTGCCAGCAGCTTGGTTGCCAGGTTGGGAGCTTTCTTT. Protein: CASSLVARLGAFF. The entire variable domain, with the rest obtained from reference TRBV5-6 and TRBJ1-1, is as follows: DAGVTQSPTHLIKTRGQQVTLRCSPKSGHDTVSWYQQALGQGPQFIFQYYEEEERQRGNFPDRFSGHQFPNYSSELNVNALLLGDSALYLCASSLVARLGAFFGQGTRLTVV.

The rearrangement links TRBV5-1 to TRBJ2-3, with D uncertain. Germline V gene sequence: CDR1 SGHRS, CDR2 YFSETQ. The CDR3 runs 15 residues. Trimming removed 3 bases at V and 0 bases at J, with 11 bases between. CDR3 nucleotides: TGCGCCAGCAGCTCGTCCTACTATAGCACAGATACGCAGTATTTT. This codes for CASSSSYYSTDTQYF.

A few counts support this clone. V and J are TRBV23-1 and TRBJ1-1; D ambiguous. TRBV23-1 is treated as an ORF (open reading frame) with a function not yet certain. V dropped 4 bases and J dropped 2 bases, with 20 bases sitting between them. CDR3 length equals 17 residues. The CDR3, as DNA: TGCGCCAGCAGTCCGATCCTTAGGGCATGGGTTAACACTGAAGCTTTCTTT. Its protein is CASSPILRAWVNTEAFF.

In regard to this clone: Other DNA sequences in the same sample also yield this CDR3. The chain combines TRBV5-1 with TRBJ2-1; a possible D gene is TRBD2 (5 bases). Deletions cut 0 bases from V and 4 bases from J, with 11 bases between. The CDR3 has 15 amino acids. Germline-derived CDR1 and CDR2 are SGHRS and YFSETQ. The DNA of the CDR3 is TGCGCCAGCAGCTTGGGGCTAGCAGAATACAATGAGCAGTTCTTC. The encoded protein is CASSLGLAEYNEQFF.

The CDR3 is CASSLGDVEQYF. CDR3 DNA: TGTGCCAGCAGCTTGGGAGACGTCGAGCAGTACTTC. The chain uses TRBV13 and TRBJ2-7, with D possibly TRBD2 on 5 matching bases. CDR1 is PRHDT and CDR2 is FYEKMQ in the germline V gene (reference sequence). This CDR3 comprises 12 residues. Trimming removed 3 bases at V and 6 bases at J, with 9 bases between.

The chain links TRBV18 to TRBJ1-5; the match to TRBD1 covers 12 bases. With V trimmed by 6 bases and J by 6 bases, 6 bases remained unmatched. The CDR3 is 15 residues long. Per the germline V gene, CDR1 is KGHSH and CDR2 is LQKENI. For the CDR3, the DNA is TGTGCCAGCTCCCCCGGGACAGGGGGCCTTCAGCCCCAGCATTTT. This codes for CASSPGTGGLQPQHF.

V gene TRBV25-1 combines with J gene TRBJ2-1; 9 bases fit TRBD1. This CDR3 region has 16 residues. From germline, CDR1 is MGHDK and CDR2 SYGVNS. Trimming at V came to 5 bases and at J to 2 bases, leaving 7 bases not matched to a gene. This chain's CDR3 is CASSNSGTGTYNEQFF. The CDR3 DNA reads TGTGCCAGCAGTAACTCCGGGACAGGGACCTACAATGAGCAGTTCTTC.

The V and J genes are TRBV9 and TRBJ1-1; no clear D gene. The germline gives CDR1 SGDLS, CDR2 YYNGEE. The CDR3 runs to 14 residues. Trimming removed 0 bases at V and 4 bases at J, with 10 bases between. The CDR3 bases are TGTGCCAGCAGCGTAGTGTCGAGGCCCACTGAAGCTTTCTTT. Translated, it gives CASSVVSRPTEAFF. Filled out from reference TRBV9 and TRBJ1-1, the complete variable domain reads DSGVTQTPKHLITATGQRVTLRCSPRSGDLSVYWYQQSLDQGLQFLIQYYNGEERAKGNILERFSAQQFPDLHSELNLSSLELGDSALYFCASSVVSRPTEAFFGQGTRLTVV.

The CDR3 here is CASTRKGPSAQPHEQFF. DNA of the CDR3: TGTGCCAGCACCAGGAAGGGACCTAGCGCCCAACCACATGAGCAGTTCTTC. The chain carries TRBV5-4 and TRBJ2-1; a possible D gene is TRBD2 (6 bases). The germline CDR1 and CDR2 sequences are SGHNT and YYREEE (reference sequence). The CDR3 runs to 17 residues. V lost 6 bases and J lost 8, with 27 bases in between.

This chain links TRBV5-1 with TRBJ2-3, with TRBD2 matching over 7 bases. In germline, CDR1 is SGHRS, CDR2 YFSETQ. The CDR3 length is 14 residues. J lost 0 bases, V lost 5 bases, and 3 bases had no gene match. The CDR3 loop reads CASRSGTSTDTQYF. The CDR3 coding sequence is TGCGCCAGCAGGAGCGGGACTAGCACAGATACGCAGTATTTT.

The CDR3 is CASSPEGGGKLFF. The CDR3 nucleotides are TGCGCCAGCAGCCCGGAGGGAGGTGGAAAACTGTTTTTT. The rearrangement joins TRBV5-1 to TRBJ1-4; D unclear. Germline assignment: CDR1 SGHRS and CDR2 YFSETQ. Trimming pared 4 bases from V and 10 bases from J, leaving 14 bases between. The CDR3 consists of 13 residues.

The chain links TRBV9 to TRBJ2-1; 11 bases line up with TRBD2. Trimming took 4 bases from V and 3 from J; bases not matched to a gene: 6. CDR1 and CDR2 (germline): SGDLS, YYNGEE. The length of the CDR3 is 16 residues. The CDR3 loop is CASSPLGTSGYNEQFF. CDR3 coding DNA: TGTGCCAGCAGCCCCCTCGGGACTAGCGGCTACAATGAGCAGTTCTTC.

The chain employs TRBV7-2 and TRBJ2-2; 10 bases align to TRBD1. J was trimmed by 7 bases and V by 0 bases; bases with no gene match: 2. CDR3 size: 15 residues. Per the germline V gene, CDR1 is SGHTA and CDR2 is FQGNSA. This CDR3 reads CASSLAGQGNGELFF. CDR3 in DNA: TGTGCCAGCAGCTTAGCGGGACAGGGGAACGGGGAGCTGTTTTTT.

The chain uses TRBV18 and TRBJ1-3, with D tentatively TRBD1 (5 bases). Germline lookup yields CDR1 KGHSH and CDR2 LQKENI. Trimming removed 5 bases at V and 7 bases at J, with 9 bases between. The CDR3 is made up of 12 amino acids. The DNA for the CDR3 is TGTGCCAGCTCATCAGAGGGGAACACCATATATTTT. It encodes CASSSEGNTIYF. The whole variable domain, remainder taken from reference TRBV18 and TRBJ1-3, is NAGVMQNPRHLVRRRGQEARLRCSPMKGHSHVYWYRQLPEEGLKFMVYLQKENIIDESGMPKERFSAEFPKEGPSILRIQQVVRGDSAAYFCASSSEGNTIYFGEGSWLTVV.

This sequence joins TRBV27 and TRBJ1-6; a weak D match, TRBD1 (5 bases). Germline assignment: CDR1 MNHEY and CDR2 SMNVEV (reference sequence). The CDR3 is 15 amino acids. V was clipped by 6 bases and J by 5 bases, with 14 bases between them. The CDR3 coding sequence is TGTGCCAGCAGGTTTGGGGGTAGCAATAATTCACCCCTCCACTTT. Its protein is CASRFGGSNNSPLHF.

In this sample, this clone turned up once. This chain joins TRBV7-7 and TRBJ2-3; the match to TRBD2 covers 8 bases. CDR1 is SSHAT and CDR2 is FNYEAQ in the germline V gene (reference sequence). This CDR3 is 15 amino acids long. The junction had 9 bases not matched to a gene; V was cut back by 5 bases and J by 5 bases. The CDR3 here is CASSLTGLVEDTQYF. The CDR3, as DNA: TGTGCCAGCAGCCTGACGGGACTAGTCGAAGATACGCAGTATTTT.

CDR3 amino acids: CASSLIERVGRDEQFF. As DNA, the CDR3 is TGTGCCAGCAGCTTAATCGAGCGGGTGGGTCGCGATGAGCAGTTCTTC. The rearrangement uses TRBV7-9 and TRBJ2-1, with D possibly matching TRBD2 (6 bases). The germline gives CDR1 SEHNR, CDR2 FQNEAQ (reference sequence). V was cut by 2 bases and J by 8 bases, with 19 bases left in between. This CDR3 region has 16 residues.

The chain combines TRBV19 with TRBJ1-6, with D unresolved. CDR3 length: 12 amino acids. CDR1 is LNHDA and CDR2 is SQIVND in the germline V gene (reference sequence). The V gene lost 1 base and the J gene lost 9 bases, with 4 bases spanning the gap. The CDR3 nucleotides are TGTGCCAGTAGTATAGCTGGTTCACCCCTCCACTTT. Its translation: CASSIAGSPLHF.

This clone was seen only once. The chain recombines TRBV7-7 with TRBJ2-1; no firm D call. V dropped 5 bases and J dropped 0 bases, with 11 bases sitting between them. Germline loops: CDR1 SSHAT, CDR2 FNYEAQ (reference sequence). This CDR3 has 15 amino acids. CDR3 residues: CASSPDLSSYNEQFF. The CDR3 nucleotides are TGTGCCAGCAGCCCAGACCTTAGCTCCTACAATGAGCAGTTCTTC.

V gene TRBV10-3 combines with J gene TRBJ2-3; TRBD2 matches at 9 bases. The CDR3 runs to 16 residues. Per germline, CDR1 ENHRY and CDR2 SYGVKD. Trimming cost V 5 bases and J 4 bases; bases outside gene matches: 10. CDR3 amino acids: CAISPVLAGGPDTQYF. DNA for the CDR3: TGTGCCATCAGTCCGGTACTGGCGGGAGGGCCAGATACGCAGTATTTT.

In its sample, this clone was seen once. This chain links TRBV30 with TRBJ1-3; a possible D gene is TRBD1 (5 bases). With 2 bases removed from V and 8 bases from J, the gap between germline ends came to 13 bases. The V gene's germline CDR1 is GTSNPN and CDR2 SVGIG (reference sequence). The CDR3 is 13 amino acids. CDR3 sequence (DNA): TGTGCCTGGAGTAGGAGGGGACGGGACACCATATATTTT. It codes for CAWSRRGRDTIYF.

The CDR3 loop is CASGRWGLFYEQYF. The CDR3 bases are TGTGCTAGTGGCCGATGGGGGTTATTCTACGAGCAGTACTTC. The chain joins TRBV12-5 to TRBJ2-7; the D call may be TRBD1 or TRBD2 (5 bases each). V shed 6 bases and J shed 3 bases, with 15 bases lying between them. The CDR3 covers 14 residues. The germline V gene has CDR1 LGHNT and CDR2 FRNRAP.